The 15 T cell receptor beta chains below come from one sample, sequenced in a study of shared clonotypes between healthy human individuals. TCRdb's table, derived via immunoSEQ multiplex PCR, lists solely in-frame clones and lacks some. This sample has about 340,000 clones; more than 60% occur once, and the top ten carry about 10%. What was sequenced was memory CD4+ T cells sorted from blood. Subset defined: CD45RA-negative fraction. These receptors were collected from a man aged 30 to 45 in good health.

The V call is TRBV5-1, the J call TRBJ2-3; D call uncertain. The CDR3 sequence is 15 residues long. CDR1 is SGHRS and CDR2 is YFSETQ in the germline V gene. The V gene lost 7 bases and the J gene lost 2 bases, with 17 bases spanning the gap. The CDR3, as DNA: TGCGCCAGCTCCAAAGAGGACGGTTACACAGATACGCAGTATTTT. Encoded protein: CASSKEDGYTDTQYF.

The J gene is TRBJ2-6, the V gene TRBV28; D uncertain. Germline assignment: CDR1 MDHEN and CDR2 SYDVKM. The CDR3 totals 13 residues. Trimming took 8 bases from V and 0 from J, leaving 5 bases between them. DNA of the CDR3: TGTGCCAGCGGGGACTCTGGGGCCAACGTCCTGACTTTC. Its protein is CASGDSGANVLTF.

The V gene is TRBV4-1, the J gene TRBJ2-7; D gene uncertain. The germline V gene encodes CDR1 MGHRA and CDR2 YSYEKL. This CDR3 has 14 residues. The V end lost 1 base, the J end lost 5 bases, and 12 bases lay between the germline ends. The CDR3 bases are TGCGCCAGCAGCCAAGTTACTCCCGGAGACGAGCAGTACTTC. Its translation is CASSQVTPGDEQYF.

This clone was seen at least ten times. J is TRBJ1-1 and V is TRBV25-1, with unresolved D. This CDR3 is 14 amino acids long. Trimming removed 4 bases from V and 1 base from J, with 10 bases in between. CDR1 MGHDK and CDR2 SYGVNS come from the germline V gene. Here the CDR3 DNA reads TGTGCCAGCAGTGTAGGCGGTGGGAACACTGAAGCTTTCTTT. Amino acids: CASSVGGGNTEAFF.

The chain is built from TRBV11-2 and TRBJ2-5; 7 bases match TRBD2. Germline-derived CDR1 and CDR2 are SGHAT and FQNNGV. V was clipped by 4 bases and J by 2 bases; unmatched bases: 4. This CDR3 contains 14 residues. CDR3 nucleotide sequence: TGTGCCAGCAGCTCTACGGGGGGACAAGAGACCCAGTACTTC. Translation gives CASSSTGGQETQYF.

This clone was recorded a few times. The genes are TRBV9 and TRBJ2-7, with D perhaps matching TRBD2 (6 bases). Germline V gives CDR1 SGDLS, CDR2 YYNGEE. The CDR3 is 16 residues long. The V gene lost 3 bases and the J gene lost 5 bases, with 21 bases spanning the gap. CDR3 amino acids: CASSAGGVRDVHEQYF. CDR3 nucleotides: TGTGCCAGCAGCGCCGGGGGTGTCAGGGACGTCCACGAGCAGTACTTC.

In this sample, this clone turned up once. Other DNA sequences in this specimen translate into the identical CDR3. The V call is TRBV11-2, the J call TRBJ2-1; 9 bases fit TRBD2. Trimming at V came to 5 bases and at J to 0 bases, leaving 5 bases not matched to a gene. The CDR3 length is 16 residues. Germline V CDR1 and CDR2: SGHAT, FQNNGV. The CDR3 nucleotides read TGTGCCAGCAGCCTTAGCGGGGGTAGCTCCTACAATGAGCAGTTCTTC. Amino acid sequence: CASSLSGGSSYNEQFF.

The chain has TRBV2 and TRBJ2-3; D gene uncertain. The V and J ends lost 10 bases and 0 bases respectively, with 11 bases between them. Germline-derived CDR1 and CDR2 are SNHLY and FYNNEI. There are 13 residues in the CDR3. CDR3: CATPGPSTDTQYF. In DNA, the CDR3 is TGTGCCACCCCGGGCCCTAGCACAGATACGCAGTATTTT.

The gene calls are TRBV14 and TRBJ2-5; TRBD1 matches at 12 bases. Per the germline V gene, CDR1 is SGHDN and CDR2 is FVKESK. This CDR3 comprises 16 residues. V lost 1 base, J lost 5 bases, and 5 bases stayed unmatched. The CDR3 sequence is CASSQGWDRGLETQYF. The CDR3 coding sequence is TGTGCCAGCAGCCAAGGTTGGGACAGGGGGCTGGAGACCCAGTACTTC.

This chain connects TRBV6-6 to TRBJ2-1, with TRBD2 identical over 7 bases. Germline CDR1 and CDR2: MNHNY and SVGAGI (reference sequence). The CDR3 is made up of 15 amino acids. The V and J ends lost 2 bases and 6 bases, in that order; junction bases with no gene match: 7. The CDR3 reads CASSYRGEPGNEQFF. CDR3 bases: TGTGCCAGCAGTTACCGGGGGGAGCCCGGCAATGAGCAGTTCTTC.

DNA of the CDR3: TGTGCCAGCAGTGTCGCCTCAACCGGGACAGGGGAGTTCTTC. Residues: CASSVASTGTGEFF. J is TRBJ2-1 and V is TRBV2; TRBD1 agrees at 10 bases. V lost 4 bases to trimming and J lost 14 bases; unmatched junction nucleotides: 11. In germline, CDR1 is SNHLY, CDR2 FYNNEI. This CDR3 comprises 14 residues.

This chain joins TRBV29-1 and TRBJ2-7; possible D gene TRBD1, 6 bases. Germline CDR1 is SQVTM and CDR2 is ANQGSEA. The germline V and J ends were trimmed by 7 bases and 0 bases, with 13 bases remaining between them. The CDR3 contains 13 residues. CDR3 in amino acids: CSGGQGSSYEQYF. The DNA of the CDR3 is TGCAGCGGGGGGCAGGGTAGCTCCTACGAGCAGTACTTC.

This rearrangement joins TRBV16 to TRBJ1-2, with D possibly TRBD1 on 6 matching bases. V gave up 0 bases and J gave up 5 bases, with 16 bases separating them. Germline V lookup: CDR1 KGHSY, CDR2 FQNENV. The CDR3 covers 16 residues. The CDR3: CASSQSRGGEVYGYTF. The DNA for the CDR3 is TGTGCCAGCAGCCAATCAAGGGGGGGCGAGGTATATGGCTACACCTTC.

V usage is TRBV19 and J usage is TRBJ2-5, with D possibly being TRBD2 (5 bases). The germline V gene encodes CDR1 LNHDA and CDR2 SQIVND (reference sequence). Trimming cost V 0 bases and J 5 bases, with 19 bases left between them. This CDR3 region has 17 residues. The CDR3 region has the DNA TGTGCCAGTAGTATAGAAGCTCGGACGACCGTAGCGGAGACCCAGTACTTC. Amino acids: CASSIEARTTVAETQYF.

J is TRBJ2-7 and V is TRBV19, with 10 nucleotides matching TRBD1. The CDR3 covers 15 residues. V was pared by 2 bases and J by 6 bases, with 7 bases of the junction left unmatched. Germline CDR1 reads LNHDA; CDR2 reads SQIVND (reference sequence). CDR3 sequence reads: CASSIKPGTGAEQYF. CDR3 coding DNA: TGTGCCAGTAGTATAAAACCCGGGACAGGGGCCGAGCAGTACTTC.